The 3 T cell receptor beta chains below were found in one sample sequenced in a study of T-cell reconstitution after alpha-beta-depleted transplantation in children. Library preparation (for TCRbeta) was performed with unique molecular identifiers. MiXCR, applied by TCRdb to the PCR reads, yields one record per CDR3 protein. Of some 390,000 distinct CDR3 sequences in the sample, roughly 22% were seen once. The sample was PBMCs from the stem cell graft donor, taken from the stem cell graft. The receptors stem from a human donor who donated a stem cell graft to a child with acute myeloid leukemia.

The chain carries TRBV12-2 and TRBJ1-4. TRBV12-2 is flagged as a pseudogene. CDR3 length equals 13 residues. The CDR3 DNA reads as TGTGCAAGTCGTTTTGAAATGCGGGAAAAACTGTTTTTT. This gives the protein CASRFEMREKLFF.

The chain has TRBV5-1 and TRBJ2-7; TRBD1 matches at 10 bases. The germline gives CDR1 SGHRS, CDR2 YFSETQ. The length of the CDR3 is 15 residues. The V gene end was trimmed by 3 bases and the J gene end by 4 bases; junction bases not matched to a gene: 7. The CDR3, as DNA: TGCGCCAGCAGCTGGGGACAGGGGTCCTTATACGAGCAGTACTTC. It codes for CASSWGQGSLYEQYF.

The chain employs TRBV7-2 and TRBJ2-5; 12 bases line up with TRBD2. The V gene end was trimmed by 1 base and the J gene end by 2 bases; junction bases not matched to a gene: 8. The CDR3 is made up of 18 amino acids. The V gene's germline CDR1 is SGHTA and CDR2 FQGNSA. Here the CDR3 DNA reads TGTGCCAGCAGCTTAGGGCCGGGACTAGCGGGTATACAAGAGACCCAGTACTTC. Amino acids: CASSLGPGLAGIQETQYF.